This TCR beta chain was found in a study of low-dose radiotherapy and immunotherapy resistance in tumors. Study details: For four cycles from cycle 1 day 1, patients took 300 mg oral aspirin daily.

V was clipped by 0 bases and J by 4 bases, with 7 bases between them. Germline values: CDR1 SGDLS, CDR2 YYNGEE. CDR3 length: 14 residues. TRAV and TRBV primers primed cDNA for both TCRalpha and TCRbeta. TCR amplification involved 20 PCR cycles with a constant-region primer and V-primer adapter. TCRdb re-derived calls from the reads in MiXCR, one entry per CDR3 protein. Here the sample spans about 71,000 distinct CDR3 sequences, 31% being singletons. This clonotype was picked up many times. Time point specified: before trial treatment. The chain is built from TRBV9 and TRBJ2-2; D remains ambiguous. The origin of this receptor is a female donor with ovarian cancer. The sequences come from PBMCs, collected before treatment. CDR3 DNA sequence: TGTGCCAGCAGCGTAGTGGGCACCACCGGGGAGCTGTTTTTT. Its protein product is CASSVVGTTGELFF.